The 30 T cell receptor beta chains below were found in one sample sequenced in a study of blood T cell repertoires in COVID-19. The data were produced by immunoSEQ multiplex PCR, yet TCRdb's version contains in-frame clones alone and is incomplete. The profile shows about 240,000 clones, 80% to 95% of them singletons. Sequencing was carried out using peripheral blood. These receptors were obtained from a man aged 25 to 45 with COVID-19, enrolled during active disease.

This sequence joins TRBV29-1 and TRBJ2-7, with D possibly matching TRBD2 (6 bases). The CDR3 spans 14 residues. Germline V gene lookup returns CDR1 SQVTM and CDR2 ANQGSEA. V lost 4 bases and J lost 4, with 17 bases in between. Here the CDR3 DNA reads TGCAGCGTTGCGTTGGAGGGATGGTCGTACGAGCAGTACTTC. Its translation is CSVALEGWSYEQYF.

This clone was counted only a few times. V gene TRBV28 combines with J gene TRBJ1-1; 8 bases align to TRBD1. The ends lost 6 bases at V and 5 bases at J; junction bases unmatched: 8. The CDR3 consists of 14 residues. Looked up from germline, CDR1 is MDHEN and CDR2 is SYDVKM. The CDR3 bases are TGTGCCAGCAGCCCTCGGACAGGGAGGACTGAAGCTTTCTTT. Translation: CASSPRTGRTEAFF.

This CDR3 is CASSVAGGPWETQYF. As DNA, the CDR3 is TGTGCCAGCAGCGTAGCTGGCGGGCCTTGGGAGACCCAGTACTTC. The V and J genes are TRBV9 and TRBJ2-5; a possible D gene is TRBD2 (5 bases). This CDR3 is 15 amino acids long. V was trimmed by 0 bases and J by 5 bases, leaving 14 bases between them. Germline V gene lookup returns CDR1 SGDLS and CDR2 YYNGEE.

The chain is built from TRBV29-1 and TRBJ2-1, with a tentative D call TRBD2 (7 bases). Trimming left V 7 bases short and J 4 bases short, with 17 bases between. Germline CDR1 and CDR2: SQVTM and ANQGSEA. CDR3 size: 14 residues. This CDR3 reads CSGGGRGGYNEQFF. In nucleotides, the CDR3 is TGCAGCGGTGGGGGGCGCGGGGGATACAATGAGCAGTTCTTC.

The chain recombines TRBV6-5 with TRBJ1-2, with 10 bases matching TRBD1. The CDR3 is 14 amino acids. J gave up 7 bases and V 5 bases, and 7 bases lay outside the gene matches. CDR1 MNHEY and CDR2 SVGAGI come from the germline V gene. The CDR3 region has the DNA TGTGCCAGCAGTCCGGGACAGGGGATAGGTGGCTACACCTTC. Translation: CASSPGQGIGGYTF.

The chain couples TRBV7-2 to TRBJ2-1, with 8 bases that match TRBD1. The CDR3 has 16 amino acids. V lost 5 bases to trimming and J lost 5 bases; unmatched junction nucleotides: 11. The germline CDR1 and CDR2 sequences are SGHTA and FQGNSA. CDR3: CASSLRAGQGHNEQFF. CDR3 DNA sequence: TGTGCCAGCAGCCTGAGAGCTGGACAGGGACACAATGAGCAGTTCTTC.

The chain joins TRBV25-1 to TRBJ1-2; a weak D match, TRBD1 (5 bases). This CDR3 region has 14 residues. The germline V gene encodes CDR1 MGHDK and CDR2 SYGVNS. The V end was cut by 2 bases, the J end by 2 bases, with 9 bases between. The CDR3 reads CASSEGGGNYGYTF. The CDR3 DNA sequence: TGTGCCAGCAGTGAAGGGGGAGGGAACTATGGCTACACCTTC.

The V call is TRBV6-5, the J call TRBJ1-6, with D tentatively TRBD1 (6 bases). V lost 0 bases and J 9 bases, leaving 12 bases between the germline ends. The germline V gene encodes CDR1 MNHEY and CDR2 SVGAGI. The CDR3 is 15 residues long. CDR3 sequence reads: CASSYSQGTGSPLHF. The CDR3 coding sequence is TGTGCCAGCAGTTACTCACAGGGAACGGGTTCACCCCTCCACTTT.

The genes are TRBV2 and TRBJ2-7; 9 positions agree with TRBD1. V shed 6 bases and J 6 bases; nucleotides not matched to a gene: 6. Germline V gene data show CDR1 as SNHLY and CDR2 as FYNNEI. The CDR3 runs to 13 residues. The CDR3 sequence: CASRLQGAGEQYF. The CDR3 bases are TGTGCCAGCAGGCTACAGGGGGCTGGCGAGCAGTACTTC.

The rearrangement joins TRBV15 to TRBJ1-1; 7 positions match TRBD1. J gave up 7 bases and V 0 bases, and 8 bases lay outside the gene matches. The CDR3 sequence is 15 residues long. The germline V gene has CDR1 LNHNV and CDR2 YYDKDF (reference sequence). The DNA for the CDR3 is TGTGCCACCAGCAGAGATGGTTTGGACAGGAGTGAAGCTTTCTTT. It is translated as CATSRDGLDRSEAFF.

On this clone itself: Its ends do not fully match the called genes, so a read error is possible. The V gene is TRBV6-5, the J gene TRBJ2-7; TRBD1 is a possible D gene (6 bases). CDR1 and CDR2 (germline): MNHEY, SVGAGI. The CDR3 extends over 12 amino acids. CDR3 bases: TGTGCCAGCAGAACGGTGTCCGGGACACTTTTTTTC. Translated, it gives CASRTVSGTLFF.

V is TRBV6-2 or TRBV6-3 and J is TRBJ2-1; 8 bases line up with TRBD1. J gave up 12 bases and V 5 bases, and 3 bases lay outside the gene matches. The CDR3 contains 11 residues. In germline, CDR1 is MNHEY, CDR2 SVGEGT. Here the CDR3 DNA reads TGTGCCAGCAGTCGGGGACAGGTGCAGTTCTTC. It codes for CASSRGQVQFF.

The V gene is TRBV28, the J gene TRBJ1-1; no clear D gene. Germline V gives CDR1 MDHEN, CDR2 SYDVKM. This CDR3 is 13 amino acids long. V gave up 5 bases and J gave up 3 bases, with 10 bases separating them. The CDR3 DNA is TGTGCCAGCAGTCCCCCGTCCCACACTGAAGCTTTCTTT. The encoded protein is CASSPPSHTEAFF.

The J gene is TRBJ2-7, the V gene TRBV5-5; 9 bases match TRBD1. Germline values: CDR1 SGHKS, CDR2 YYEKEE (reference sequence). This CDR3 spans 15 amino acids. V lost 2 bases to trimming and J lost 5 bases; unmatched junction nucleotides: 8. CDR3 nucleotides: TGTGCCAGCAGCTTACCGGGGACAGGGCGCGACGAGCAGTACTTC. Its protein product is CASSLPGTGRDEQYF.

This clone was observed a few times. The chain uses TRBV19 and TRBJ2-7; 8 positions match TRBD1. Germline CDR1 LNHDA, CDR2 SQIVND (reference sequence). V was pared by 5 bases and J by 4 bases, with 1 base of the junction left unmatched. This CDR3 has 12 amino acids. CDR3 DNA: TGTGCCAGTAGTCGGACAGGGTACGAGCAGTACTTC. Protein: CASSRTGYEQYF.

The chain couples TRBV7-2 to TRBJ1-5; 8 positions agree with TRBD1. Germline V lookup: CDR1 SGHTA, CDR2 FQGNSA. The trim removed 5 bases at V and 7 bases at J, leaving 10 bases unmatched. CDR3 length: 15 amino acids. CDR3 in DNA: TGTGCCAGCAGCCAGGGGGCAGGGGGCGGACAGCCCCAGCATTTT. Translating gives CASSQGAGGGQPQHF.

V gene TRBV28 combines with J gene TRBJ1-2, with a possible D match to TRBD1 (6 bases). Germline values: CDR1 MDHEN, CDR2 SYDVKM. Trimming removed 4 bases from V and 8 bases from J, with 11 bases in between. The CDR3 covers 12 residues. The CDR3 protein is CASSSGGQGYTF. In DNA, the CDR3 is TGTGCCAGCAGTTCGGGGGGGCAGGGCTACACCTTC.

The chain couples TRBV1 to TRBJ2-3; the D call in the table, TRBD2, was not verified against the DNA. TRBV1 is classified as a pseudogene. The CDR3 consists of 17 residues. The CDR3 region is CTSSQDQASGGTDTQYF. Written as DNA, the CDR3 is TGCACCAGCAGCCAAGATCAGGCTAGCGGGGGGACAGATACGCAGTATTTT.

This clone occurred once. CDR3 residues: CASRQGTYEQYF. The DNA of the CDR3 is TGTGCCAGCCGACAGGGGACCTACGAGCAGTACTTC. V is TRBV6-5 and J is TRBJ2-7, with 8 bases aligning to TRBD1. The length of the CDR3 is 12 residues. V was pared by 8 bases and J by 2 bases, with 2 bases of the junction left unmatched. Germline values: CDR1 MNHEY, CDR2 SVGAGI.

This clone turned up a few times. The genes are TRBV11-2 and TRBJ1-3, with 8 bases lining up with TRBD1. The CDR3 is 17 amino acids. Germline CDR1 and CDR2: SGHAT and FQNNGV. With 1 base clipped from V and 2 bases from J, the junction kept 7 bases outside the gene matches. CDR3 protein: CASSLGFRGLTGNTIYF. The CDR3 DNA is TGTGCCAGCAGCTTAGGATTCAGGGGGCTCACTGGAAACACCATATATTTT.

J is TRBJ1-1 and V is TRBV9; 7 nucleotides align to TRBD1. The CDR3 runs to 18 residues. Germline V lookup: CDR1 SGDLS, CDR2 YYNGEE. The V gene end was trimmed by 7 bases and the J gene end by 6 bases; junction bases not matched to a gene: 24. CDR3 sequence reads: CASSGTDLRPHEVAEAFF. The CDR3 DNA is TGTGCCAGCTCCGGGACAGACCTCAGACCGCACGAAGTAGCTGAAGCTTTCTTT.

This chain connects TRBV18 to TRBJ2-4; D unclear. The CDR3 loop spans 14 amino acids. Germline V gene lookup returns CDR1 KGHSH and CDR2 LQKENI. Deletions cut 4 bases from V and 0 bases from J, with 7 bases between. The DNA of the CDR3 is TGTGCCAGCTCACTTCCGTTAGCCAAAAACATTCAGTACTTC. Translated, it gives CASSLPLAKNIQYF.

V and J are TRBV11-3 and TRBJ2-7; TRBD2 matches at 8 bases. Trimming cost V 5 bases and J 0 bases; bases outside gene matches: 9. Germline loops: CDR1 SGHNT, CDR2 YENEEA. There are 16 residues in the CDR3. The CDR3 DNA sequence: TGTGCCAGCAGCCGCAGTCGTCGGGGGGGCTCCTACGAGCAGTACTTC. Translated, it gives CASSRSRRGGSYEQYF.

The count of this clone is one. The rearrangement links TRBV30 to TRBJ1-1; D perhaps matches TRBD1 (5 bases). The CDR3 runs to 11 residues. CDR1 and CDR2 (germline): GTSNPN, SVGIG (reference sequence). The ends were cut back, 6 bases at V and 4 bases at J, with 9 bases in the middle. The CDR3 DNA reads as TGTGCCTGCCACAGGAGCACTGAAGCTTTCTTT. Encoded protein: CACHRSTEAFF.

CDR3 sequence reads: CASSQDGQGDTEAFF. CDR3 nucleotide sequence: TGTGCCAGCAGCCAAGATGGGCAGGGGGACACTGAAGCTTTCTTT. V usage is TRBV3-1 (or the pseudogene TRBV3-2) and J usage is TRBJ1-1; 7 bases are a match to TRBD1. The CDR3 loop spans 15 amino acids. J was trimmed by 3 bases and V by 0 bases; bases with no gene match: 4. Germline CDR1 reads LGHDT; CDR2 reads YNNKEL (reference sequence).

V usage is TRBV25-1 and J usage is TRBJ2-3; the D gene is possibly TRBD1 (6 bases). This CDR3 contains 14 residues. Germline assignment: CDR1 MGHDK and CDR2 SYGVNS. V was pared by 0 bases and J by 4 bases, with 8 bases between. CDR3 in amino acids: CASSEYNRADTQYF. The CDR3 region has the DNA TGTGCCAGCAGTGAATATAACAGGGCAGATACGCAGTATTTT.

The chain has TRBV7-9 and TRBJ2-1; the match to TRBD1 covers 8 bases. V shed 6 bases, J shed 1 base, and the junction held 5 bases outside the gene matches. The CDR3 runs 15 residues. CDR1 and CDR2 (germline): SEHNR, FQNEAQ (reference sequence). The CDR3 sequence: CASSQDRVSYNEQFF. The CDR3 region has the DNA TGTGCCAGCAGTCAGGACAGGGTATCCTACAATGAGCAGTTCTTC. The whole variable domain, remainder taken from reference TRBV7-9 and TRBJ2-1, is DTGVSQNPRHKITKRGQNVTFRCDPISEHNRLYWYRQTLGQGPEFLTYFQNEAQLEKSRLLSDRFSAERPKGSFSTLEIQRTEQGDSAMYLCASSQDRVSYNEQFFGPGTRLTVL.

The J gene is TRBJ1-5, the V gene TRBV21-1; the D segment call TRBD1 is taken from the table without a DNA check. TRBV21-1 is classified as a pseudogene. The CDR3 covers 16 residues. CDR3 bases: TGTGCCAGCAGCATACGGGACAGGGGAAGCAATCAGCCCCAGCATTTT. It yields the protein CASSIRDRGSNQPQHF.

The chain recombines TRBV13 with TRBJ1-3; no clear D gene. The CDR3 sequence is 15 residues long. Germline V gene data show CDR1 as PRHDT and CDR2 as FYEKMQ (reference sequence). The V gene lost 5 bases and the J gene lost 0 bases, with 11 bases spanning the gap. CDR3 in amino acids: CASSPRRRSGNTIYF. Written as DNA, the CDR3 is TGTGCCAGCAGCCCCCGCAGGCGCTCTGGAAACACCATATATTTT.

V is TRBV7-9 and J is TRBJ1-5, with a possible D match to TRBD1 (6 bases). The V end was cut by 4 bases, the J end by 9 bases, with 13 bases between. Germline CDR1 reads SEHNR; CDR2 reads FQNEAQ (reference sequence). This CDR3 has 13 amino acids. The CDR3 loop is CASSSTGSGPQHF. The CDR3 coding sequence is TGTGCCAGCAGCTCAACAGGGTCGGGGCCCCAGCATTTT.